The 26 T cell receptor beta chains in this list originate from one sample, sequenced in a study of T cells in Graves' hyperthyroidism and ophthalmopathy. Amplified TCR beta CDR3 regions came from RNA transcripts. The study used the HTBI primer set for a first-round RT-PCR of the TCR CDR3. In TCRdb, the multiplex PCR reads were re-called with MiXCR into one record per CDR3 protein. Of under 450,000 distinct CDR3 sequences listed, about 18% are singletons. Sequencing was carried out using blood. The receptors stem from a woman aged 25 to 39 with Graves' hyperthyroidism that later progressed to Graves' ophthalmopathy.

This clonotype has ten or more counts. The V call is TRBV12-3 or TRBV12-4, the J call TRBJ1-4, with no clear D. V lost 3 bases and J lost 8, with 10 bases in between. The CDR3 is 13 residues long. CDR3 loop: CASSFGPREKLFF. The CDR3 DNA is TGTGCCAGCAGTTTTGGGCCCCGCGAAAAACTGTTTTTT.

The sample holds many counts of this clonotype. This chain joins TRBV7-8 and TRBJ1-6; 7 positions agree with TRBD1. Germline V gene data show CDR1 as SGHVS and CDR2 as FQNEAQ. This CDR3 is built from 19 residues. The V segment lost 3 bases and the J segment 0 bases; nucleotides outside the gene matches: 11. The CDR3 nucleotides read TGTGCCAGCAGCTTCGGGACAGACTGGCTTAGCTCCTATAATTCACCCCTCCACTTT. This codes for CASSFGTDWLSSYNSPLHF.

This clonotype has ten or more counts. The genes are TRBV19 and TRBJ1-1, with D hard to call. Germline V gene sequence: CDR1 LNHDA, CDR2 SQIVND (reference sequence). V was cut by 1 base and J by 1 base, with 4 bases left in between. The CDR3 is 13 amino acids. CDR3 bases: TGTGCCAGTAGTATAGGGGAGAACACTGAAGCTTTCTTT. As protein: CASSIGENTEAFF.

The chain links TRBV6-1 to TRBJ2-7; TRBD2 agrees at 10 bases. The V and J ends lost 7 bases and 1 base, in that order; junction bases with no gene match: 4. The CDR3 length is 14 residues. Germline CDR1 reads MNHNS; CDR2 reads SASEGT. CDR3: CASTGLAVSYEQYF. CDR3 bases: TGTGCCAGCACCGGACTAGCGGTTTCCTACGAGCAGTACTTC.

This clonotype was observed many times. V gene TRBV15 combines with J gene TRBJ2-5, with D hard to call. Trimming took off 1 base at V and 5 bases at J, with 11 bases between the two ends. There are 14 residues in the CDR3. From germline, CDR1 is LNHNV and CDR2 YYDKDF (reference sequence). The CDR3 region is CATSRVGSTETQYF. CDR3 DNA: TGTGCCACCAGCAGAGTTGGGTCAACTGAGACCCAGTACTTC.

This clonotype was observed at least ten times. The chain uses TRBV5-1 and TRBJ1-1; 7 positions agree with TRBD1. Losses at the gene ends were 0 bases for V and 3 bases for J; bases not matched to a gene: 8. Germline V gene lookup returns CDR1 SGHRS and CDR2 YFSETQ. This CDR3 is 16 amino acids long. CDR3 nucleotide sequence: TGCGCCAGCAGCTTGGTGAGGGGGCCGGCGGACACTGAAGCTTTCTTT. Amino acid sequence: CASSLVRGPADTEAFF.

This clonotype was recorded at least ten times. Here the CDR3 DNA reads TGTGCCAGCAGTGACGGGGGGACATTCACCGGGGAGCTGTTTTTT. Encoded protein: CASSDGGTFTGELFF. The rearrangement uses TRBV28 and TRBJ2-2, with a possible D match to TRBD2 (7 bases). This CDR3 has 15 amino acids. Germline V lookup: CDR1 MDHEN, CDR2 SYDVKM. The V end lost 5 bases, the J end lost 4 bases, and 14 bases lay between the germline ends.

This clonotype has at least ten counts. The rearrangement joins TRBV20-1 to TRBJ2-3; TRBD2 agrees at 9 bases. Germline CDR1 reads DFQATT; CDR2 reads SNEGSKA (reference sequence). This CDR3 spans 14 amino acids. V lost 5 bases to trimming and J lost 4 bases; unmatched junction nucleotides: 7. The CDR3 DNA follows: TGCAGTGCTTTAGCGGGAGCGGGGGCAGATACGCAGTATTTT. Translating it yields CSALAGAGADTQYF.

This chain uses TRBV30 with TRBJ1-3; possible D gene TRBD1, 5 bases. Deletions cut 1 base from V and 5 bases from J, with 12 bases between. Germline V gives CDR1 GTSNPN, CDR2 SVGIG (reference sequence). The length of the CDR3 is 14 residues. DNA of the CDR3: TGTGCCTGGAGTGATACAGGAGACAGAAACACCATATATTTT. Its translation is CAWSDTGDRNTIYF.

The CDR3 sequence: CASTYLNSNQPQHF. The CDR3 region has the DNA TGTGCCAGCACATATCTAAATAGCAATCAGCCCCAGCATTTT. V is TRBV12-3 or TRBV12-4 and J is TRBJ1-5, with D unresolved. There are 14 residues in the CDR3. V was shortened by 7 bases and J by 0 bases, with 10 bases between the two germline ends.

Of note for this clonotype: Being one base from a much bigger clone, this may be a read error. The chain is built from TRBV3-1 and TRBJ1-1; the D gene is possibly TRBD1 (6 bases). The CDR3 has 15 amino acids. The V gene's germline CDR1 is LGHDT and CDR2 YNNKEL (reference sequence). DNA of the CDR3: TGTGCCAGCGGCCAAACCGGGAAGGACACAGGGAAAGCTTTCTTT. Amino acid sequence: CASGQTGKDTGKAFF.

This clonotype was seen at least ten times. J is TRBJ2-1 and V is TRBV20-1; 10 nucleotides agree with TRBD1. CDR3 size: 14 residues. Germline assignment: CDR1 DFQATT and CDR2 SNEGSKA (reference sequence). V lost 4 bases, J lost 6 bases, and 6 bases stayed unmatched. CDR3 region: CSAMARDRGNEQFF. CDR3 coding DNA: TGCAGTGCTATGGCTCGGGACAGGGGCAATGAGCAGTTCTTC.

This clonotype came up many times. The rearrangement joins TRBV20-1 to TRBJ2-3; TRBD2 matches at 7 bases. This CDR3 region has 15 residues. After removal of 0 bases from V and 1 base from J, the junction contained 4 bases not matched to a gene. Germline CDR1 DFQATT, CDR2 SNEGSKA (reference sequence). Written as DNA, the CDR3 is TGCAGTGCTAGAGATCGGGGGAGGGGCACAGATACGCAGTATTTT. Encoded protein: CSARDRGRGTDTQYF.

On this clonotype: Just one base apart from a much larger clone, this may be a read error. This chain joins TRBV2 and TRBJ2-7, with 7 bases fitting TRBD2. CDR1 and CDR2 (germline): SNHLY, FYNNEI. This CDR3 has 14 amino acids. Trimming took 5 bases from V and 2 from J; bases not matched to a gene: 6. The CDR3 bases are TGTGCCAGCAGTAAATCTAGCGGACCCTACGAGCAGTACTTC. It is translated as CASSKSSGPYEQYF.

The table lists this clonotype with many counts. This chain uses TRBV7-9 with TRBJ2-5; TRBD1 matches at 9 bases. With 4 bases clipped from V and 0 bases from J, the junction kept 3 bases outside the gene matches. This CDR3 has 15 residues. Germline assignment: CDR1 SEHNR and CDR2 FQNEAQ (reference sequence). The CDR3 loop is CASSSGQGDQETQYF. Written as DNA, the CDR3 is TGTGCCAGCAGCTCGGGACAGGGTGACCAAGAGACCCAGTACTTC.

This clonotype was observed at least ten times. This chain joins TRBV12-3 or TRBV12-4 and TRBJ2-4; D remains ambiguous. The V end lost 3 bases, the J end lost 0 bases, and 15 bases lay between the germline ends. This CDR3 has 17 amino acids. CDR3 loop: CASSFTRRKVAKNIQYF. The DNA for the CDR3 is TGTGCCAGCAGTTTCACGCGGCGGAAGGTAGCCAAAAACATTCAGTACTTC.

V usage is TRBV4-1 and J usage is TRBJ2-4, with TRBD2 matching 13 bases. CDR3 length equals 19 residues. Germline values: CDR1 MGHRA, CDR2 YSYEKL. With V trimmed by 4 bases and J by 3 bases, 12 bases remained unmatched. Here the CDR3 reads CASSRGGLAGSLGKNIQYF. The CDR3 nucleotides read TGCGCCAGCAGCCGTGGGGGACTAGCGGGATCACTAGGCAAAAACATTCAGTACTTC.

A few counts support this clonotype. CDR3 sequence (DNA): TGCAGCGTTGTAGCGACTAATGAAAAACTGTTTTTT. It specifies CSVVATNEKLFF. The chain recombines TRBV29-1 with TRBJ1-4; D remains unclear. Germline CDR1 reads SQVTM; CDR2 reads ANQGSEA. V dropped 4 bases and J dropped 2 bases, with 5 bases sitting between them. The CDR3 consists of 12 residues.

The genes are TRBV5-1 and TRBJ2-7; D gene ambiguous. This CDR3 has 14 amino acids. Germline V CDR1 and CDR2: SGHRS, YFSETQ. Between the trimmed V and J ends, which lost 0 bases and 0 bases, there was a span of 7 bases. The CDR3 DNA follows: TGCGCCAGCAGCTTGGTTGTCAGCTCCTACGAGCAGTACTTC. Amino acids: CASSLVVSSYEQYF.

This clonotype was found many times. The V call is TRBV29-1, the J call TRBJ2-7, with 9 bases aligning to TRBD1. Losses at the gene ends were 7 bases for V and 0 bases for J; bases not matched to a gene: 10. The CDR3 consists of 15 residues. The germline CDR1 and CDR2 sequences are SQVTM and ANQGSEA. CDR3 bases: TGCAGCGCCCAATCCCGGGACAGGGCCTCCTACGAGCAGTACTTC. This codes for CSAQSRDRASYEQYF.

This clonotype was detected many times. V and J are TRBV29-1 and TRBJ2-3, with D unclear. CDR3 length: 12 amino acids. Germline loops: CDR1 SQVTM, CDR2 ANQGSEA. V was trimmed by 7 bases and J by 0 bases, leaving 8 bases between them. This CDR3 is CSARQSTDTQYF. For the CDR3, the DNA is TGCAGCGCGAGGCAAAGCACAGATACGCAGTATTTT.

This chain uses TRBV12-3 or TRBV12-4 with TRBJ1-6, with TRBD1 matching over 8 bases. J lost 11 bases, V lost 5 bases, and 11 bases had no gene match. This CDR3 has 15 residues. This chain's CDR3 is CASSPNRQGFTPLHF. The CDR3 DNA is TGTGCCAGCAGTCCTAACCGACAGGGGTTTACACCCCTCCACTTT.

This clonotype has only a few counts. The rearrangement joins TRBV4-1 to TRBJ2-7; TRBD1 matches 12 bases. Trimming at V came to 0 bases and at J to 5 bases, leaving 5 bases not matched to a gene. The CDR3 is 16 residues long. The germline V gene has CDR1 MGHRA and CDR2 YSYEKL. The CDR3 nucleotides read TGCGCCAGCAGCCAAGATCGTGGGACAGGGGGCCACGAGCAGTACTTC. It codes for CASSQDRGTGGHEQYF.

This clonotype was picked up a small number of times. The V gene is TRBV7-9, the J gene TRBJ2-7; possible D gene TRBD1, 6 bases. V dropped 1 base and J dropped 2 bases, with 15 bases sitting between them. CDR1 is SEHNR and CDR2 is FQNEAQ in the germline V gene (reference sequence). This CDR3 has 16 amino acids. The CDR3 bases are TGTGCCAGCAGCTTAGTTGCCGTGTCAGGGGCCTACGAGCAGTACTTC. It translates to CASSLVAVSGAYEQYF.

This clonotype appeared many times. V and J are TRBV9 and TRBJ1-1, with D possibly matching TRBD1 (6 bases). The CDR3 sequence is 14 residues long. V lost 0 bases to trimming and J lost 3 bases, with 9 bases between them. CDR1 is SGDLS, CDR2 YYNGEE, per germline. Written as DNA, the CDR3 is TGTGCCAGCAGCGTAGTGGACAGCGACACTGAAGCTTTCTTT. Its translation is CASSVVDSDTEAFF. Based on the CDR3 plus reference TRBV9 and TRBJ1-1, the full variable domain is DSGVTQTPKHLITATGQRVTLRCSPRSGDLSVYWYQQSLDQGLQFLIQYYNGEERAKGNILERFSAQQFPDLHSELNLSSLELGDSALYFCASSVVDSDTEAFFGQGTRLTVV.

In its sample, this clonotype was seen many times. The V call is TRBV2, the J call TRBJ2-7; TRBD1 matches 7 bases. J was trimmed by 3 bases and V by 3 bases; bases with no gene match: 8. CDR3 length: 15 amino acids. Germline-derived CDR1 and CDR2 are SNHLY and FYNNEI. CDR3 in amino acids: CASSDVRDRSYEQYF. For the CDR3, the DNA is TGTGCCAGCAGTGATGTTAGGGACAGAAGCTACGAGCAGTACTTC.